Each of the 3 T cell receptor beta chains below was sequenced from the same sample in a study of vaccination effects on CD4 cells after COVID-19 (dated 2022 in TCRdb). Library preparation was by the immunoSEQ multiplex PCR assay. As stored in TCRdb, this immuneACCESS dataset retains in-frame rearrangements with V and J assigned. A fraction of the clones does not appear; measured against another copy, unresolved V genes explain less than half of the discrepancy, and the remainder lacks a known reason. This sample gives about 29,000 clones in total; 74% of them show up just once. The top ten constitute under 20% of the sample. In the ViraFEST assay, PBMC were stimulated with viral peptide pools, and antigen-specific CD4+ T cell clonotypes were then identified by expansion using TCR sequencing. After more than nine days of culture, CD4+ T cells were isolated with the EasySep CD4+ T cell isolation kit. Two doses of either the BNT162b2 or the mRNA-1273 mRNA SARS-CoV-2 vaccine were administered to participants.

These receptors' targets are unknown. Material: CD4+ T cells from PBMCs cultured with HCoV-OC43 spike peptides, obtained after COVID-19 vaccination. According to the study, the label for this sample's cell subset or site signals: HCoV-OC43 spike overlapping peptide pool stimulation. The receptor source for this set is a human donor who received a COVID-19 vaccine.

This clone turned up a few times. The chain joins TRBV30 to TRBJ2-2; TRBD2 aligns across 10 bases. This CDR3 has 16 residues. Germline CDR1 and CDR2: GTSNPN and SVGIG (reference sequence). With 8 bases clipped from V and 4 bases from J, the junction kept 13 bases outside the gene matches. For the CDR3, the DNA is TGTGCCCGTCGATTCCCGGGACTAGCGCCCACCGGGGAGCTGTTTTTT. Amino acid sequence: CARRFPGLAPTGELFF.

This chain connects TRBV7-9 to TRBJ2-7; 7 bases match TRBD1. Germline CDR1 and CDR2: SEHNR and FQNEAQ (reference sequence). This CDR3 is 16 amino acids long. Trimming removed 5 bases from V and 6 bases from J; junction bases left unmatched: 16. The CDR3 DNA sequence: TGTGCCAGCAGCCCCAGTGGCCGGACAGGTGCCCCCGAGCAGTACTTC. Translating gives CASSPSGRTGAPEQYF.

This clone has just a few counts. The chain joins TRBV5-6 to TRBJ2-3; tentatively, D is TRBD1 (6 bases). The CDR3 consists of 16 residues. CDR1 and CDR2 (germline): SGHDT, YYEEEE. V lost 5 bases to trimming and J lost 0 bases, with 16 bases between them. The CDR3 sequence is CASSRIGQTSTDTQYF. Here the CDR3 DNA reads TGTGCCAGCAGTCGGATCGGACAGACAAGCACAGATACGCAGTATTTT.